This passage covers 15 T cell receptor beta chains from one sample sequenced in a study of cytomegalovirus exposure and HLA in healthy donors. Measured with immunoSEQ multiplex PCR; TCRdb has only the in-frame clones, and not every one. The sample carries approximately 120,000 clones, 94% recorded once. Sequencing used PBMCs. Source of these receptors: a woman in her late teens or twenties in good health and CMV-seronegative.

The chain employs TRBV6-1 and TRBJ2-6; D ambiguous. Trimming removed 2 bases at V and 0 bases at J, with 5 bases between. The V gene's germline CDR1 is MNHNS and CDR2 SASEGT. CDR3 size: 15 residues. The CDR3 DNA follows: TGTGCCAGCAGTGAATATGTCTCTGGGGCCAACGTCCTGACTTTC. Encoded protein: CASSEYVSGANVLTF.

This chain uses TRBV10-3 with TRBJ1-5; D gene uncertain. Germline V lookup: CDR1 ENHRY, CDR2 SYGVKD. The CDR3 is 17 residues long. V gave up 0 bases and J gave up 4 bases, with 16 bases separating them. The CDR3 loop is CAISESGPGRVNQPQHF. CDR3 DNA: TGTGCCATCAGTGAGTCTGGCCCTGGGAGGGTAAATCAGCCCCAGCATTTT.

V gene TRBV29-1 combines with J gene TRBJ1-1; no firm D call. This CDR3 has 12 amino acids. The V gene's germline CDR1 is SQVTM and CDR2 ANQGSEA. V was clipped by 4 bases and J by 5 bases, with 11 bases between them. CDR3 coding DNA: TGCAGCGTTGTTGGGAGTGGGACTGAAGCTTTCTTT. The encoded protein is CSVVGSGTEAFF.

The V and J genes are TRBV5-6 and TRBJ2-3; 8 bases align to TRBD2. CDR1 and CDR2 (germline): SGHDT, YYEEEE. This CDR3 contains 14 residues. J was trimmed by 0 bases and V by 7 bases; bases with no gene match: 4. CDR3 in amino acids: CASVASGSTDTQYF. The DNA of the CDR3 is TGTGCCAGCGTCGCTAGCGGGAGCACAGATACGCAGTATTTT. Full variable domain (outside the CDR3, taken from reference TRBV5-6 and TRBJ2-3): DAGVTQSPTHLIKTRGQQVTLRCSPKSGHDTVSWYQQALGQGPQFIFQYYEEEERQRGNFPDRFSGHQFPNYSSELNVNALLLGDSALYLCASVASGSTDTQYFGPGTRLTVL.

This chain joins TRBV27 and TRBJ2-7; 8 nucleotides match TRBD2. Germline CDR1 MNHEY, CDR2 SMNVEV (reference sequence). The trim removed 3 bases at V and 7 bases at J, leaving 8 bases unmatched. The CDR3 covers 14 residues. CDR3 DNA: TGTGCCAGCAGTTTCGCGGGAGGCCGCGTGGAGCAGTACTTC. It translates to CASSFAGGRVEQYF.

The CDR3 protein is CASAGMGGAADTQYF. The CDR3 DNA follows: TGTGCCAGCGCGGGGATGGGCGGGGCGGCAGATACGCAGTATTTT. This chain connects TRBV9 to TRBJ2-3; a weak D match, TRBD2 (6 bases). The ends were cut back, 7 bases at V and 4 bases at J, with 19 bases in the middle. This CDR3 has 15 amino acids. CDR1 is SGDLS and CDR2 is YYNGEE in the germline V gene. Using reference TRBV9 and TRBJ2-3 for the parts outside the CDR3, the full variable domain is DSGVTQTPKHLITATGQRVTLRCSPRSGDLSVYWYQQSLDQGLQFLIQYYNGEERAKGNILERFSAQQFPDLHSELNLSSLELGDSALYFCASAGMGGAADTQYFGPGTRLTVL.

The table lists this clone with a few counts. V is TRBV11-2 and J is TRBJ1-2; tentatively, D is TRBD1 (6 bases). The CDR3 sequence is 14 residues long. CDR1 and CDR2 from the germline V gene are SGHAT and FQNNGV. V was cut by 2 bases and J by 2 bases, with 9 bases left in between. The CDR3 sequence is CASSLSTGNYGYTF. CDR3 coding DNA: TGTGCCAGCAGCTTAAGTACAGGGAACTATGGCTACACCTTC.

V usage is TRBV7-9 and J usage is TRBJ2-1, with 7 positions matching TRBD2. Looked up from germline, CDR1 is SEHNR and CDR2 is FQNEAQ (reference sequence). The junction had 7 bases not matched to a gene; V was cut back by 8 bases and J by 6 bases. This CDR3 region has 13 residues. The CDR3 DNA sequence: TGTGCCAGCTACCCTACGGGGGGCAATGAGCAGTTCTTC. Its protein is CASYPTGGNEQFF. The full variable domain, its missing parts supplied by reference TRBV7-9 and TRBJ2-1, is DTGVSQNPRHKITKRGQNVTFRCDPISEHNRLYWYRQTLGQGPEFLTYFQNEAQLEKSRLLSDRFSAERPKGSFSTLEIQRTEQGDSAMYLCASYPTGGNEQFFGPGTRLTVL.

This clone was picked up one time. The J gene is TRBJ2-3, the V gene TRBV2; 12 nucleotides agree with TRBD2. V shed 0 bases, J shed 4 bases, and the junction held 8 bases outside the gene matches. The V gene's germline CDR1 is SNHLY and CDR2 FYNNEI. The length of the CDR3 is 18 residues. In DNA, the CDR3 is TGTGCCAGCAGTGAAGCTTGGGAGACTAGCGGGAGCCCAGATACGCAGTATTTT. It encodes CASSEAWETSGSPDTQYF.

V gene TRBV2 combines with J gene TRBJ1-1; possibly TRBD1 for D (6 bases). This CDR3 has 14 residues. Germline-derived CDR1 and CDR2 are SNHLY and FYNNEI. Trimming took off 6 bases at V and 0 bases at J, with 11 bases between the two ends. CDR3 DNA sequence: TGTGCCAGCAGGACAGGACGGTTGAACACTGAAGCTTTCTTT. Its translation is CASRTGRLNTEAFF.

This chain connects TRBV10-2 to TRBJ1-1; 7 nucleotides agree with TRBD1. With V trimmed by 2 bases and J by 5 bases, 2 bases remained unmatched. Germline lookup yields CDR1 WSHSY and CDR2 SAAADI. There are 13 residues in the CDR3. The CDR3 here is CASSEQGGTEAFF. The CDR3 coding sequence is TGCGCCAGCAGTGAGCAGGGGGGAACTGAAGCTTTCTTT.

This chain uses TRBV4-2 with TRBJ1-4; D gene uncertain. Germline CDR1 is LGHNA and CDR2 is YNFKEQ. CDR3 length: 14 amino acids. Deletions cut 1 base from V and 6 bases from J, with 9 bases between. The CDR3 region is CASSQVEEDEKLFF. The DNA of the CDR3 is TGTGCCAGCAGCCAAGTCGAGGAGGATGAAAAACTGTTTTTT.

This chain joins TRBV19 and TRBJ1-5; D may be TRBD1 (6 bases). The CDR3 is made up of 15 amino acids. V lost 3 bases and J lost 6, with 15 bases in between. Germline loops: CDR1 LNHDA, CDR2 SQIVND (reference sequence). CDR3 DNA sequence: TGTGCCAGTAGTATCCCTTGGGGGGGCAGTCAGCCCCAGCATTTT. It translates to CASSIPWGGSQPQHF.

The rearrangement links TRBV9 to TRBJ2-7; a possible D gene is TRBD2 (5 bases). From germline, CDR1 is SGDLS and CDR2 YYNGEE. Trimming took off 4 bases at V and 4 bases at J, with 15 bases between the two ends. The CDR3 covers 14 residues. CDR3 amino acids: CASSPRGPSYEQYF. CDR3 coding DNA: TGTGCCAGCAGCCCCCGAGGGCCCAGTTACGAGCAGTACTTC.

This chain links TRBV2 with TRBJ1-4; no clear D. CDR1 is SNHLY, CDR2 FYNNEI, per germline. This CDR3 spans 15 amino acids. Trimming took 2 bases from V and 2 from J, leaving 9 bases between them. CDR3 coding DNA: TGTGCCAGCAGTGAAAGTGGCTGGACTAATGAAAAACTGTTTTTT. Translation gives CASSESGWTNEKLFF.